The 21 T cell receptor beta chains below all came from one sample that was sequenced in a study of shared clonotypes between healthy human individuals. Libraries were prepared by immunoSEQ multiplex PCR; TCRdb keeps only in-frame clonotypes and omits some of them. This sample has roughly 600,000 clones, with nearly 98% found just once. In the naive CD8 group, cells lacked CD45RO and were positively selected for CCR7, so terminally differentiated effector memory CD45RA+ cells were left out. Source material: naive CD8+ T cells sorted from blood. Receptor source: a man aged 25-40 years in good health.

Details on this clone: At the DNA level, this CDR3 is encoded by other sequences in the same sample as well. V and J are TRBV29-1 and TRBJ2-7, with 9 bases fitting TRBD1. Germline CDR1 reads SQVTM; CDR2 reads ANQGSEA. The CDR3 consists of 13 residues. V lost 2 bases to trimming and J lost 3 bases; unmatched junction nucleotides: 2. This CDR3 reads CSVESGQGYEQYF. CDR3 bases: TGCAGCGTTGAATCGGGACAGGGCTACGAGCAGTACTTC.

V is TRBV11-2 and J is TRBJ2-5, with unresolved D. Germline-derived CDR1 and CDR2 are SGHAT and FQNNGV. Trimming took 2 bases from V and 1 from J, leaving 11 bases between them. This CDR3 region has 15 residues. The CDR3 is CASSLYNHPQETQYF. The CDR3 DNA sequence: TGTGCCAGCAGCTTATATAATCACCCCCAAGAGACCCAGTACTTC.

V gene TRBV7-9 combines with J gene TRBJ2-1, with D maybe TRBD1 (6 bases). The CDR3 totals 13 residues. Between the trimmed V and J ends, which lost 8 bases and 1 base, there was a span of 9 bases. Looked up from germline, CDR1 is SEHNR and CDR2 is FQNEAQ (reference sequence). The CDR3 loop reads CASQDSSYNEQFF. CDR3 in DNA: TGTGCCAGCCAGGACAGTTCCTACAATGAGCAGTTCTTC.

This chain's CDR3 is CASSYIAGGPSEQYF. CDR3 nucleotide sequence: TGTGCCAGCAGCTACATAGCGGGAGGGCCTTCCGAGCAGTACTTC. The chain carries TRBV7-9 and TRBJ2-7; 11 bases are a match to TRBD2. V lost 4 bases, J lost 6 bases, and 8 bases stayed unmatched. The CDR3 spans 15 residues. Germline V gene lookup returns CDR1 SEHNR and CDR2 FQNEAQ (reference sequence).

This CDR3 is CARTLQFGTGEAFF. CDR3 bases: TGTGCCAGGACACTGCAGTTCGGGACAGGGGAAGCTTTCTTT. The chain is built from TRBV2 and TRBJ1-1; TRBD1 matches at 9 bases. The CDR3 has 14 residues. Germline loops: CDR1 SNHLY, CDR2 FYNNEI. With 9 bases clipped from V and 8 bases from J, the junction kept 13 bases outside the gene matches.

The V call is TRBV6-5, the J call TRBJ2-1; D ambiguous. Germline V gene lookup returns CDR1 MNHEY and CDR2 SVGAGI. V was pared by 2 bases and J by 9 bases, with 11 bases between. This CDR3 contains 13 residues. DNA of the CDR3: TGTGCCAGCAGTTACACGGAAGAGCGTGAGCAGTTCTTC. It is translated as CASSYTEEREQFF.

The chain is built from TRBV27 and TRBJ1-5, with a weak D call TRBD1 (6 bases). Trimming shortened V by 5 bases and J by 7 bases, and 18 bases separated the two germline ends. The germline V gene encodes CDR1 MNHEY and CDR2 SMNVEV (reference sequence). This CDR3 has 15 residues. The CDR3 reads CASSQGQTAGQPQHF. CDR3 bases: TGTGCCAGCAGTCAAGGACAGACCGCGGGCCAGCCCCAGCATTTT.

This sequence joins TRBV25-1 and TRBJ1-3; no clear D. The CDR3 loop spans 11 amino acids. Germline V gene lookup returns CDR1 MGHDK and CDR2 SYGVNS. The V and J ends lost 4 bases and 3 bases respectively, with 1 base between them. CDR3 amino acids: CASSVGNTIYF. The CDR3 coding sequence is TGTGCCAGCAGTGTTGGAAACACCATATATTTT.

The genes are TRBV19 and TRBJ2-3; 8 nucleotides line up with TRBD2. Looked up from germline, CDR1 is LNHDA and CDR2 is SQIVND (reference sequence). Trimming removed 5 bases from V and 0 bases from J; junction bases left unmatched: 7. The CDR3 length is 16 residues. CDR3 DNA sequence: TGTGCCAGTAGTCCGCTAGCGGGTTCTAGCACAGATACGCAGTATTTT. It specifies CASSPLAGSSTDTQYF.

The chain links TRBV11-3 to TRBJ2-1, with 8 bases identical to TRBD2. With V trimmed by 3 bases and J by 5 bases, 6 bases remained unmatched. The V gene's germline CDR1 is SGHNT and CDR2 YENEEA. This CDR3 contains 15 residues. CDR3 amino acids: CASSFGPAGDNEQFF. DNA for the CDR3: TGTGCCAGCAGCTTCGGCCCAGCGGGAGACAATGAGCAGTTCTTC.

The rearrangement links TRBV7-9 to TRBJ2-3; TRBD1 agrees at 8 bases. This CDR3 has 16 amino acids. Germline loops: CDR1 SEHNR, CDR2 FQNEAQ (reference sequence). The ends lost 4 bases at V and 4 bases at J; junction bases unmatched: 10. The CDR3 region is CASSSPGQGKADTQYF. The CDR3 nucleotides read TGTGCCAGCAGCTCTCCCGGACAGGGCAAGGCAGATACGCAGTATTTT.

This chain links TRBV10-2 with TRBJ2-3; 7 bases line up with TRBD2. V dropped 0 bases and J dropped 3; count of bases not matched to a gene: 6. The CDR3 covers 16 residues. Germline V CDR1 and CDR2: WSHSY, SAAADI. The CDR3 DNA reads TGCGCCAGCAGTGAGTCAAGCGGGACCTCGACAGATACGCAGTATTTT. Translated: CASSESSGTSTDTQYF.

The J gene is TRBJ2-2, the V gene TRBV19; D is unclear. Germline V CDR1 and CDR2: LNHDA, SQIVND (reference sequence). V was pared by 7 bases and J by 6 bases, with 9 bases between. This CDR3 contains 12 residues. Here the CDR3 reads CASTPASGELFF. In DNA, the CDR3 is TGTGCCAGTACCCCGGCCTCCGGGGAGCTGTTTTTT. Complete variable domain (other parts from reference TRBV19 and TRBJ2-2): DGGITQSPKYLFRKEGQNVTLSCEQNLNHDAMYWYRQDPGQGLRLIYYSQIVNDFQKGDIAEGYSVSREKKESFPLTVTSAQKNPTAFYLCASTPASGELFFGEGSRLTVL.

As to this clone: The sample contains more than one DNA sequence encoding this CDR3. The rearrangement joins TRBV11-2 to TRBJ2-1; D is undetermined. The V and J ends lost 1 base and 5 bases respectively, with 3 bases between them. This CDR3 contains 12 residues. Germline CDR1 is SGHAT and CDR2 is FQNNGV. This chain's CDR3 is CASSLANNEQFF. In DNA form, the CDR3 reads TGTGCCAGCAGCTTAGCCAACAATGAGCAGTTCTTC.

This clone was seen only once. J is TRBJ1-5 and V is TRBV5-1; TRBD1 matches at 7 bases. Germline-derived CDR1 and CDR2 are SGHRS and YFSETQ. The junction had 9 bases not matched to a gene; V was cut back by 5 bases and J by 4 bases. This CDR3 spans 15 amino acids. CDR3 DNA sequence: TGCGCCAGCAGAATTTCTGGGACAGCTAATCAGCCCCAGCATTTT. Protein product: CASRISGTANQPQHF.

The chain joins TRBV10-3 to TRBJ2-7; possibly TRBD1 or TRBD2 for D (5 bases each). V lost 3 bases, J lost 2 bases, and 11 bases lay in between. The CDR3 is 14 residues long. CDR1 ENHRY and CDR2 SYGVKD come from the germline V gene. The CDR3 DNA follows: TGTGCCATCAGTGAACTCGGGGCCGCCTACGAGCAGTACTTC. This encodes CAISELGAAYEQYF.

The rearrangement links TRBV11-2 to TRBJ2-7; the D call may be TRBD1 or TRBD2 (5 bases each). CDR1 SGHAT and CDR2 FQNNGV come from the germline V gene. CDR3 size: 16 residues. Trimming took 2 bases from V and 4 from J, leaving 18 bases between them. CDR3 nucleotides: TGTGCCAGCAGCTTAATCTCTGGGGGAGAGTGGTACGAGCAGTACTTC. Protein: CASSLISGGEWYEQYF.

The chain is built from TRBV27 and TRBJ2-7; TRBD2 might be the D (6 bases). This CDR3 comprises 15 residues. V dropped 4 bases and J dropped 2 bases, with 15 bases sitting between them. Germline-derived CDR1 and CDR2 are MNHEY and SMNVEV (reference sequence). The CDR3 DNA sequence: TGTGCCAGCAGTTCGGGAGTAGCGGCAGCCTACGAGCAGTACTTC. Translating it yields CASSSGVAAAYEQYF.

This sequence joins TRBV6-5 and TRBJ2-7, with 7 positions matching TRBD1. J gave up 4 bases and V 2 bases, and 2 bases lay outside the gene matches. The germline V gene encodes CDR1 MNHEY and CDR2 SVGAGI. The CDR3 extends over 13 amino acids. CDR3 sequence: CASSYGTVYEQYF. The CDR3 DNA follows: TGTGCCAGCAGTTACGGGACAGTTTACGAGCAGTACTTC.

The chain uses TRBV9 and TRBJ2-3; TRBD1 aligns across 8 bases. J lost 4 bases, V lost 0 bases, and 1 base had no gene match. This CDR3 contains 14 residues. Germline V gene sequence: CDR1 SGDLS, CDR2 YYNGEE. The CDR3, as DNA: TGTGCCAGCAGCGTAGGGACAGGGTCAGATACGCAGTATTTT. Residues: CASSVGTGSDTQYF.

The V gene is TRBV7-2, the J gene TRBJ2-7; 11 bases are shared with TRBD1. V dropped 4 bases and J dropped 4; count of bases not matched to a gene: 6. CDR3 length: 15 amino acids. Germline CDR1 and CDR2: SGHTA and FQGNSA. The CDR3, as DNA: TGTGCCAGCAGCTGGGGGACAGGGGGAGGATACGAGCAGTACTTC. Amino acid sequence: CASSWGTGGGYEQYF.